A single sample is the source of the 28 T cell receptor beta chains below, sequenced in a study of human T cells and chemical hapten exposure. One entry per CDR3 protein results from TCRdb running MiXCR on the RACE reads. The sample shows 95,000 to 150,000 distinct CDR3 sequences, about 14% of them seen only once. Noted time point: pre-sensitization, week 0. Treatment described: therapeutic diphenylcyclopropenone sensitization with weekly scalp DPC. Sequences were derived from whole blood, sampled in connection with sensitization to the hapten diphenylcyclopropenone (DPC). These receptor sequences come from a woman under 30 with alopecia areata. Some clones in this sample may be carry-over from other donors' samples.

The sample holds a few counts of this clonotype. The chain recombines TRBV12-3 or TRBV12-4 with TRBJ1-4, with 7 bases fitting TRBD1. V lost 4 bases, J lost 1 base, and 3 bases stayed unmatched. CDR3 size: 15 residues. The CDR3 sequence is CASSYYRGTNEKLFF. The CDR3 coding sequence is TGTGCCAGCAGTTACTACAGGGGAACTAATGAAAAACTGTTTTTT.

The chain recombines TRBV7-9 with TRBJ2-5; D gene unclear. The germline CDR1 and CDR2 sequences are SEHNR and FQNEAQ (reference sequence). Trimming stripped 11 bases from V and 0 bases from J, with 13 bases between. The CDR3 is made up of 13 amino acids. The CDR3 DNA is TGTGCCTCTATTAGGCTGTACCAAGAGACCCAGTACTTC. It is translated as CASIRLYQETQYF.

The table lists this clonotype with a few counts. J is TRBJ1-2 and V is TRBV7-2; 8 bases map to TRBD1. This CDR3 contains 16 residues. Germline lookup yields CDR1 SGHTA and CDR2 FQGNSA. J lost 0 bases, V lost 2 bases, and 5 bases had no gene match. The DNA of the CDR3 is TGTGCCAGCAGCTTAAGGGACAGGAGAGCTAACTATGGCTACACCTTC. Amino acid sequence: CASSLRDRRANYGYTF.

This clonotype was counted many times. CDR3 in amino acids: CSVESADRGEETQYF. The CDR3 nucleotides read TGCAGCGTTGAATCTGCGGACAGGGGAGAAGAGACCCAGTACTTC. The genes are TRBV29-1 and TRBJ2-5, with TRBD1 matching 9 bases. J was trimmed by 3 bases and V by 2 bases; bases with no gene match: 7. The CDR3 loop spans 15 amino acids. The V gene's germline CDR1 is SQVTM and CDR2 ANQGSEA.

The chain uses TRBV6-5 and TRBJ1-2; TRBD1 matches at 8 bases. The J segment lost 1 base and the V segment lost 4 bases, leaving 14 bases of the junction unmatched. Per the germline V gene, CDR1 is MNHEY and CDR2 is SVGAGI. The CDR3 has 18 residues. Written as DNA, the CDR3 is TGTGCCAGCAGTTCCGCCGGGACAGGATTCACCCTTAACTATGGCTACACCTTC. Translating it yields CASSSAGTGFTLNYGYTF.

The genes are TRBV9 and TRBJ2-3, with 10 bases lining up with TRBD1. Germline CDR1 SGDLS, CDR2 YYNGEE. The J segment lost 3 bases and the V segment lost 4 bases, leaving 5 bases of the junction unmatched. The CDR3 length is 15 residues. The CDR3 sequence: CASSFRDRGTDTQYF. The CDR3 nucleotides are TGTGCCAGCAGCTTCCGGGACAGGGGTACAGATACGCAGTATTTT.

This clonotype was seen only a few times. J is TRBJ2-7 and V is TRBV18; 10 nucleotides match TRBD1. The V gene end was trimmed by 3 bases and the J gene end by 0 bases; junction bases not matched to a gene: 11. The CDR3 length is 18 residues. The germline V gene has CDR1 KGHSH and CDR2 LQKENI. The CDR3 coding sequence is TGTGCCAGCTCACCCCGGAGACAGGGGGCCCTGAGCTCCTACGAGCAGTACTTC. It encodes CASSPRRQGALSSYEQYF.

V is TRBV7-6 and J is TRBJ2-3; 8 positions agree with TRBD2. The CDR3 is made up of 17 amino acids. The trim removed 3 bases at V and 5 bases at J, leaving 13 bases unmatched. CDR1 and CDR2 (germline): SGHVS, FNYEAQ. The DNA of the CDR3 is TGTGCCAGCAGCTTTGGCATTGGCGGGGGGCCGGGAGATACGCAGTATTTT. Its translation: CASSFGIGGGPGDTQYF.

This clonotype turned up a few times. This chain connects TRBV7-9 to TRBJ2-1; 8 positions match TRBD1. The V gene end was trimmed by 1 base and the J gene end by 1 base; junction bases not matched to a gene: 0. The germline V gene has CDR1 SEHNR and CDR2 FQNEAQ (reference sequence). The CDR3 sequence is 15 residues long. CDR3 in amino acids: CASSLDRGSYNEQFF. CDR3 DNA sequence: TGTGCCAGCAGCTTAGACAGGGGGTCCTACAATGAGCAGTTCTTC. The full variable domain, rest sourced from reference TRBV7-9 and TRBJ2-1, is DTGVSQNPRHKITKRGQNVTFRCDPISEHNRLYWYRQTLGQGPEFLTYFQNEAQLEKSRLLSDRFSAERPKGSFSTLEIQRTEQGDSAMYLCASSLDRGSYNEQFFGPGTRLTVL.

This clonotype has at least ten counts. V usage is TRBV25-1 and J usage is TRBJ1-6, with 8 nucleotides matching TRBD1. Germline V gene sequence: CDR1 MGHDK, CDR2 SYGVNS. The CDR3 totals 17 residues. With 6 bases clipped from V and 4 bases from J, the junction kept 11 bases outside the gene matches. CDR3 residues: CASSPGQGAWYNSPLHF. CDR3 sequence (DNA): TGTGCCAGCAGCCCAGGGCAGGGGGCTTGGTATAATTCACCCCTCCACTTT. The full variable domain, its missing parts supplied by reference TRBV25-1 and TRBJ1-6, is EADIYQTPRYLVIGTGKKITLECSQTMGHDKMYWYQQDPGMELHLIHYSYGVNSTEKGDLSSESTVSRIRTEHFPLTLESARPSHTSQYLCASSPGQGAWYNSPLHFGNGTRLTVT.

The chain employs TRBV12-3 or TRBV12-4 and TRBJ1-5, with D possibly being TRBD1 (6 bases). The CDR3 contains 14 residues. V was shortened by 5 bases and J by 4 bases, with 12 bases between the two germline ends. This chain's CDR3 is CASSTDRFNQPQHF. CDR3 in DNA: TGTGCCAGCAGTACGGACAGATTTAATCAGCCCCAGCATTTT.

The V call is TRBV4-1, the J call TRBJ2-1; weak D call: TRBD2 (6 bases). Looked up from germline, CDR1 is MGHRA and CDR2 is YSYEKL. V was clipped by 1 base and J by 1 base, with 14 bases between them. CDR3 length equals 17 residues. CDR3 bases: TGCGCCAGCAGCCAAGCTTGGACGGGGAGGTCCTACAATGAGCAGTTCTTC. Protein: CASSQAWTGRSYNEQFF.

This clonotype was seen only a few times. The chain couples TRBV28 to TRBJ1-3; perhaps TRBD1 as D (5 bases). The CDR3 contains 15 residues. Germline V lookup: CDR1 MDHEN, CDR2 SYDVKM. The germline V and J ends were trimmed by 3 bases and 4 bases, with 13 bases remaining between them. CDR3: CASSLASGVGNTIYF. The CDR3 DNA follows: TGTGCCAGCAGTTTGGCGTCGGGGGTCGGAAACACCATATATTTT.

CDR3 sequence: CASSLGTSLGTDTQYF. Here the CDR3 DNA reads TGTGCCAGCAGCTTAGGGACTAGCCTCGGCACAGATACGCAGTATTTT. The V call is TRBV7-2, the J call TRBJ2-3; 8 bases line up with TRBD2. Trimming took 1 base from V and 1 from J; bases not matched to a gene: 4. CDR1 and CDR2 from the germline V gene are SGHTA and FQGNSA. The CDR3 runs 16 residues.

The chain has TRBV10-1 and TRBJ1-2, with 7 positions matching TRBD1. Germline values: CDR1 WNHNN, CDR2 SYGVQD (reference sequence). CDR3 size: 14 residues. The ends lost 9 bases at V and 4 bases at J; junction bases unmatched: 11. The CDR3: CARTGKESTYGYTF. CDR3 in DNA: TGCGCCAGGACAGGGAAGGAGAGCACCTATGGCTACACCTTC.

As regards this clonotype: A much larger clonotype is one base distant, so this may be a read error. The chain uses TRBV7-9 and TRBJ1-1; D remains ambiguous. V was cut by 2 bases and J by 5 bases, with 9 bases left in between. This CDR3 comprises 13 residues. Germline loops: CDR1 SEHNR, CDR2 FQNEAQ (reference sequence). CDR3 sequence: CASSLNRATEAFF. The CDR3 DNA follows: TGTGCCAGCAGCTTAAACCGTGCGACTGAAGCTTTCTTT.

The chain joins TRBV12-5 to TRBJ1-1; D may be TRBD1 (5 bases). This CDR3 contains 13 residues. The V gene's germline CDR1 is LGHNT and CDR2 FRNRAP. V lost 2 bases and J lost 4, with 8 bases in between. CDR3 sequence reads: CASGLPGVTEAFF. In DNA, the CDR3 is TGTGCTAGTGGTTTGCCGGGGGTCACTGAAGCTTTCTTT.

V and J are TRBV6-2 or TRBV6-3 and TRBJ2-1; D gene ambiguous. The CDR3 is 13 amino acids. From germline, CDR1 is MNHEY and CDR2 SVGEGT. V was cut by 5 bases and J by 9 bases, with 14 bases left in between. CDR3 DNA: TGTGCCAGCAGTGTGAGGATTTTTGGTGAGCAGTTCTTC. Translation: CASSVRIFGEQFF.

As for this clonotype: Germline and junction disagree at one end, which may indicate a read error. CDR3 sequence: CASGQLAGVSSTDTQYF. The CDR3 bases are TGTGCCAGCGGCCAACTAGCGGGGGTTTCTAGCACAGATACGCAGTATTTT. The chain employs TRBV3-1 and TRBJ2-3; 11 bases are a match to TRBD2. The germline gives CDR1 LGHDT, CDR2 YNNKEL (reference sequence). The CDR3 contains 17 residues.

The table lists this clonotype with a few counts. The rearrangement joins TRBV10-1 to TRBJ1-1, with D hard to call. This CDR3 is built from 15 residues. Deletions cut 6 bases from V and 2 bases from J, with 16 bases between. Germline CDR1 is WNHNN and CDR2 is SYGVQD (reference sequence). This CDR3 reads CASRSRKKGNTEAFF. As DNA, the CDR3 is TGCGCCAGCAGGAGTAGAAAGAAGGGTAACACTGAAGCTTTCTTT.

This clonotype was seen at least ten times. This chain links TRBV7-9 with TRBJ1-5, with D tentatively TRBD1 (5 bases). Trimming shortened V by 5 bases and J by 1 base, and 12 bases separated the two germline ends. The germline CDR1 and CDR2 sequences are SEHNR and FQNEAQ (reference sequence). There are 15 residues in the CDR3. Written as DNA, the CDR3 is TGTGCCAGCAGCCAGGCGGGGGTCAGCAATCAGCCCCAGCATTTT. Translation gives CASSQAGVSNQPQHF.

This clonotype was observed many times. In DNA, the CDR3 is TGTGCCAGCAGCTCCCCCAGTGGGGGCACAGATACGCAGTATTTT. It yields the protein CASSSPSGGTDTQYF. V and J are TRBV7-6 and TRBJ2-3, with D uncertain. The CDR3 length is 15 residues. Germline loops: CDR1 SGHVS, CDR2 FNYEAQ. V shed 4 bases and J shed 1 base, with 12 bases lying between them. Full variable domain (remainder filled in from reference TRBV7-6 and TRBJ2-3): GAGVSQSPRYKVTKRGQDVALRCDPISGHVSLYWYRQALGQGPEFLTYFNYEAQQDKSGLPNDRFSAERPEGSISTLTIQRTEQRDSAMYRCASSSPSGGTDTQYFGPGTRLTVL.

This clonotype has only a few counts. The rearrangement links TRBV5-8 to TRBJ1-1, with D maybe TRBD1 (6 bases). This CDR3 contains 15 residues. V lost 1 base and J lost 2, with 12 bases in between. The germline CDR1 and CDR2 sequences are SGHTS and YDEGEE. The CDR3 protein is CASSLIGGPNTEAFF. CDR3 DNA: TGTGCCAGCAGCTTGATCGGGGGCCCTAACACTGAAGCTTTCTTT.

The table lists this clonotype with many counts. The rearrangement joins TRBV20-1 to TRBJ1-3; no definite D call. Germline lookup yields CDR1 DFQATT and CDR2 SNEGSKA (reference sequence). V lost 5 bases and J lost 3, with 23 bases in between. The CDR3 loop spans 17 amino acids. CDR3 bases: TGCAGTGCTTACAATCCGAACGGGCCGTCGTTTGGAAACACCATATATTTT. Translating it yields CSAYNPNGPSFGNTIYF.

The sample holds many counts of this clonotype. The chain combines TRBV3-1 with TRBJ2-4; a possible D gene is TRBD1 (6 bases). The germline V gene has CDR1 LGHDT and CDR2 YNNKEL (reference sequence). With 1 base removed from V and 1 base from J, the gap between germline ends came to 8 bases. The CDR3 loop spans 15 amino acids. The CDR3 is CASSQVQGAKNIQYF. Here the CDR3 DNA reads TGTGCCAGCAGCCAAGTACAGGGCGCCAAAAACATTCAGTACTTC.

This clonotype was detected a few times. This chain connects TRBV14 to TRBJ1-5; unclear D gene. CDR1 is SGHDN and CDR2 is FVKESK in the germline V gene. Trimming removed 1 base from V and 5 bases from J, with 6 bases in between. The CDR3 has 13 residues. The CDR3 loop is CASSQGLHQPQHF. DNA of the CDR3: TGTGCCAGCAGCCAAGGACTGCATCAGCCCCAGCATTTT.

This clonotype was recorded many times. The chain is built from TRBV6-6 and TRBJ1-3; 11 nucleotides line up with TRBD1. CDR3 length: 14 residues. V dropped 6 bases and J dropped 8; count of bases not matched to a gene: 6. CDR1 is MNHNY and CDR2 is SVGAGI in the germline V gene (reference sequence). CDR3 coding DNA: TGTGCCAGCAGAAACCGGGACAGGGGGGACACCATATATTTT. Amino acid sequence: CASRNRDRGDTIYF.

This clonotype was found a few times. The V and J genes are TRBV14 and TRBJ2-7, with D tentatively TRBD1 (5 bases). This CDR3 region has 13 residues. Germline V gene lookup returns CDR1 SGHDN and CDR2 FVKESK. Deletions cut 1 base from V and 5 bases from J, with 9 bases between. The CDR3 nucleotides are TGTGCCAGCAGCCAAGGTCAAGGGGACGAGCAGTACTTC. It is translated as CASSQGQGDEQYF.